The following is a T cell receptor (beta chain) sequence with its context. This entry is derived from a study of CD8 T cells in Susac syndrome. Random hexamers were used to reverse transcribe the RNA input (about 0.5 to 1 ug). TCR beta CDR3 was amplified by immunoSEQ covering 54 Vbeta and 13 Jbeta. A single record per CDR3 protein comes from TCRdb applying MiXCR to the immunoSEQ multiplex PCR reads. The table has about 210,000 distinct CDR3 sequences, roughly 95% seen once; the top ten hold under 0.12%. Per the germline V gene, CDR1 is DFQATT and CDR2 is SNEGSKA (reference sequence). V lost 6 bases, J lost 0 bases, and 6 bases lay in between. The CDR3 runs 12 residues.

Sequenced sample: CD4+ T cells from PBMCs. The TCR sequence derives from a human donor in good health. The chain has TRBV20-1 and TRBJ2-1; D gene ambiguous. Here the CDR3 reads CSADSSYNEQFF. CDR3 nucleotide sequence: TGCAGTGCGGATAGCTCCTACAATGAGCAGTTCTTC.